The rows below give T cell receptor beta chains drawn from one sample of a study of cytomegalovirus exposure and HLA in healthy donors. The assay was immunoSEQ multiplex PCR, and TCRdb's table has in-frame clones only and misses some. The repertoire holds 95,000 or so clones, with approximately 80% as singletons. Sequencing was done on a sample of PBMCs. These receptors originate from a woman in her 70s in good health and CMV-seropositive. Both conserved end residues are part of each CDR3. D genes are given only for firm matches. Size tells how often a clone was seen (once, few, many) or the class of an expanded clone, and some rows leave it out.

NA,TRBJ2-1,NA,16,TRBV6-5,TGTGCCAGCAGTTACCGGGGGGCTAGCGGAAAAACTGAGCAGTTCTTC,CASSYRGASGKTEQFF
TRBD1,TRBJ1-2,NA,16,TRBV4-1,TGCGCCAGCAGCCAAAGTACCGGGACAGGGGAAGATGGCTACACCTTC,CASSQSTGTGEDGYTF
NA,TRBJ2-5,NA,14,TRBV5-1,TGCGCCAGCAGCTTGGACAGGCCACAAGAGACCCAGTACTTC,CASSLDRPQETQYF
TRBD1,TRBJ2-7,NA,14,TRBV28,TGTGCCAGCAGTGGGACAGGGCTCTCCTACGAGCAGTACTTC,CASSGTGLSYEQYF
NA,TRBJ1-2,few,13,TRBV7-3,TGTGCCAGCAGTCCTACAGGGAGCGATGGCTACACCTTC,CASSPTGSDGYTF
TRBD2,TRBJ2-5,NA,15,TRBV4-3,TGCGCCAGCAGCCTAGCGGGAGGAATACAAGAGACCCAGTACTTC,CASSLAGGIQETQYF
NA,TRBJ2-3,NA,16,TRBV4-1,TGCGCCAGCAGCCAAGATTCAGGGGGGAGGACAGATACGCAGTATTTT,CASSQDSGGRTDTQYF
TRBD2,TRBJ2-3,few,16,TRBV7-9,TGTGCCAGCAGCTCGACCTATAGCGGGAGCACAGATACGCAGTATTTT,CASSSTYSGSTDTQYF
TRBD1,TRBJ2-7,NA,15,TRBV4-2,TGTGCCAGCAGCTCCTCCGCGACAGGGGTGGCCGAGCAGTACTTC,CASSSSATGVAEQYF
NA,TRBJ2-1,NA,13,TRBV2,TGTGCCAGCAGTAGGACAGCCTACAATGAGCAGTTCTTC,CASSRTAYNEQFF
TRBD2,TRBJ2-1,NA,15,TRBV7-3,TGTGCCAGCAGCCGTACTAGCGTATCCTACAATGAGCAGTTCTTC,CASSRTSVSYNEQFF
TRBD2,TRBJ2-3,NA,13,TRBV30,TGTGCCTGGACCTTGGGACTATCGGATACGCAGTATTTT,CAWTLGLSDTQYF
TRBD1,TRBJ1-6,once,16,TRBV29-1,TGCAGCGTTCGTACAGGGGCTGATGGGCCAAATTCACCCCTCCACTTT,CSVRTGADGPNSPLHF